This T cell receptor (beta chain) was sequenced in a study of blood T cells in healthy people across ages. A remark on this clonotype: A read error may explain this, as a much larger clone is one base away.

The authors ran a second PCR of about 6 to 11 cycles using a sample-barcoded 5' primer and a J-beta primer mix. TCRdb passed the 5' RACE reads through MiXCR, listing each CDR3 protein once. The data contain 850,000 to 1,100,000 distinct CDR3 sequences, approximately 38% of them seen just once; the ten biggest clones take up over 10%. The sample taken for sequencing was blood. The clonotype was recovered from a man younger than 35 in good health.

CDR3 coding DNA: TGTGCCATCAGTGAGGCTGTGGGGGGCACAGATACGCAGTATTTT. Its translation: CAISEAVGGTDTQYF. The chain is built from TRBV10-3 and TRBJ2-3; TRBD1 or TRBD2 may be the D gene (5 bases each). Between the trimmed V and J ends, which lost 2 bases and 1 base, there was a span of 10 bases. CDR1 is ENHRY and CDR2 is SYGVKD in the germline V gene. This CDR3 is 15 amino acids long.